This entry features one T cell receptor (beta chain) sequence. The specificity of this receptor is unknown. The input lacks base qualities; no much larger clone sits a single base away. This specimen comes from a study of technical replicates of blood from several donors (dated by TCRdb to 2017 to 2019). The receptor library was made with the immunoSEQ multiplex PCR assay. The table comes from immuneACCESS by way of TCRdb, which keeps in-frame sequences with V and J called. Part of the clones is missing from these tables; in studies checked, under half for an unresolved V gene and the rest for unknown reasons. The sample data list roughly 67,000 clones, and roughly 98% of these were observed just once. The top ten hold roughly 0.17% of the sample. The sequence came from a human donor in good health. Sequences were obtained from T cells isolated from PBMCs.

The CDR3 loop reads CASSLGGGGYSPLHF. The DNA sequence follows: TGTGCCAGCAGCTTGGGCGGGGGCGGGTATTCACCCCTCCACTTT. The rearrangement joined TRBV5-6 to TRBJ1-6; the D gene is perhaps TRBD1, on 6 matching bases. V loses 0 bases of germline sequence and J loses 8 bases, and the interval between the two ends is 12 bases. Counted from cysteine to phenylalanine, this CDR3 has 15 amino acids. The retained sequence is limited to the CDR3, 45 bases, with the frame set at the first base. Based on the germline V gene, the CDR1 and CDR2 sequences are SGHDT and YYEEEE.